This entry concerns a single TCR beta chain. The record originates from a study of blood T cell repertoires in COVID-19. About the study: Samples came from the United States, Italy and Spain, spanning acute and convalescent COVID-19. Sources were T cells, B-cell-depleted T cells, or PBMCs; the material itself was cDNA or gDNA.

Per the original methods: Estimation of nucleated cell counts relied on the amplification of reference gene primers. Sequencing was performed with immunoSEQ multiplex PCR; in TCRdb, only in-frame clones are kept and a portion is missing. For V, J and clone size, that table is used; D and trimming come from the DNA. Among almost 50,000 clones listed, 90% were seen once. V was cut by 2 bases and J by 4 bases, with 8 bases left in between. CDR3 length: 13 amino acids. Germline CDR1 and CDR2: SGHTA and FQGNSA. The V gene is TRBV7-2, the J gene TRBJ2-5; possible D gene TRBD2, 6 bases. Sequencing was performed on peripheral blood. This TCR was recovered from a human donor in a cohort sampled during active COVID-19. The CDR3, as DNA: TGTGCCAGCAGCTTAAACGGGAGAGAGACCCAGTACTTC. Translation gives CASSLNGRETQYF.